This record looks at one TCR beta chain sequence and its context. The repertoire was sequenced with immunoSEQ multiplex PCR; TCRdb's copy has only in-frame clones and lacks some. The sample carries roughly 290,000 clones, roughly 89% recorded once. V lost 7 bases to trimming and J lost 4 bases, with 11 bases between them. CDR1 SGHVS and CDR2 FNYEAQ come from the germline V gene. This CDR3 region has 14 residues. These data originate in a study of blood T cell repertoires in COVID-19. Study in general: The United States, Italy and Spain were the sources of the acute and convalescent COVID-19 samples.

The clonotype originates from a woman aged 40 to 49 who had recovered from COVID-19. The sequencing input was PBMCs or T cells enriched from blood (not recorded which). The gene calls are TRBV7-6 and TRBJ2-6; no clear D gene. DNA of the CDR3: TGTGCCAGCACCCCCATAGCCGGGGCCAACGTCCTGACTTTC. Translating it yields CASTPIAGANVLTF.